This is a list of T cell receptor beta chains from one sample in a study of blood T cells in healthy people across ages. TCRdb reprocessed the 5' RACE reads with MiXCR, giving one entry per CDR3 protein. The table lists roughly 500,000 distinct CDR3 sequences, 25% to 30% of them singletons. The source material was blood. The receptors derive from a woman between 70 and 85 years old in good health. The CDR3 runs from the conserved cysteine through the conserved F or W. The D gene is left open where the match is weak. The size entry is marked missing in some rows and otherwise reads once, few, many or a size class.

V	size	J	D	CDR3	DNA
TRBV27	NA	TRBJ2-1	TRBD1	CAIQGAYNEQFF	TGTGCCATACAGGGGGCCTACAATGAGCAGTTCTTC
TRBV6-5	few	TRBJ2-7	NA	CASSYASTGGSYEQYF	TGTGCCAGCAGTTACGCTTCAACCGGGGGAAGTTACGAGCAGTACTTC
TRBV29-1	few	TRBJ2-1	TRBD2	CSVGGGGLSYNEQFF	TGCAGCGTTGGGGGGGGAGGCCTTTCCTACAATGAGCAGTTCTTC
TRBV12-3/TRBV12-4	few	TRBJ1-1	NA	CASSWTVMNTEAFF	TGTGCCAGCAGTTGGACAGTTATGAACACTGAAGCTTTCTTT
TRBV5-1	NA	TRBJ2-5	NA	CASSLLTVQETQYF	TGCGCCAGCAGCTTGTTAACGGTACAAGAGACCCAGTACTTC
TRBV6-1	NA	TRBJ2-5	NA	CASTNRETQYF	TGTGCCAGCACGAACCGGGAGACCCAGTACTTC
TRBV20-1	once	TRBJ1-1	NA	CSAKNMNTEAFF	TGCAGTGCTAAGAACATGAACACTGAAGCTTTCTTT
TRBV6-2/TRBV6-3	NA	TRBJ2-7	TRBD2	CASSTGLAASYEQYF	TGTGCCAGCAGTACCGGACTAGCGGCCTCCTACGAGCAGTACTTC
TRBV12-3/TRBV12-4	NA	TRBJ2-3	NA	CASSFGQGSDTQYF	TGTGCCAGCAGTTTCGGCCAGGGGAGTGATACGCAGTATTTT
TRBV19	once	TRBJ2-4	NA	CASSEAATKNIQCF	TGTGCCAGTAGTGAGGCGGCGACCAAAAACATTCAGTGCTTC
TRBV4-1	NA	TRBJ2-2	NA	CASSQDAEGVTGELFF	TGCGCCAGCAGCCAAGATGCTGAAGGGGTGACCGGGGAGCTGTTTTTT
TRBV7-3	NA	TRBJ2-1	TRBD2	CASSLSAGGEQFF	TGTGCCAGCAGCTTATCGGCGGGAGGGGAGCAGTTCTTC
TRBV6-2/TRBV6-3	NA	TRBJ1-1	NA	CASSYGGLAYTEAFF	TGTGCCAGCAGTTACGGAGGGTTAGCTTACACTGAAGCTTTCTTT
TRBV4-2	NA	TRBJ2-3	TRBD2	CASSQDWSRGDSTDTQYF	TGTGCCAGCAGCCAAGATTGGAGCCGGGGGGATAGCACAGATACGCAGTATTTT
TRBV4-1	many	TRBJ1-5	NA	CASSQAGLGQPQHF	TGCGCCAGCAGCCAAGCCGGGTTAGGGCAGCCCCAGCATTTT
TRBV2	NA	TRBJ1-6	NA	CASIRALFGSPLHF	TGTGCCAGCATTCGGGCCTTGTTCGGCTCACCCCTCCACTTT
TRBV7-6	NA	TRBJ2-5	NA	CASSLLAIGETQYF	TGTGCCAGCAGCCTGTTAGCGATAGGAGAGACCCAGTACTTC
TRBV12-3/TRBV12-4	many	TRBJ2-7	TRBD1	CASSFPGQGVYEQYF	TGTGCCAGCAGTTTCCCGGGACAGGGGGTTTACGAGCAGTACTTC
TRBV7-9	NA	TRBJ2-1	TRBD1	CASSRGQAASSYNEQFF	TGTGCCAGCAGTCGTGGACAGGCTGCTAGCTCCTACAATGAGCAGTTCTTC
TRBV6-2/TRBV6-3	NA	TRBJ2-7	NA	CASSNWYEQYF	TGTGCCAGCAGTAACTGGTACGAGCAGTACTTC
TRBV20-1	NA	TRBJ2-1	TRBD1	CSARKPGQGANEQFF	TGCAGTGCTAGAAAGCCGGGACAGGGGGCGAATGAGCAGTTCTTC
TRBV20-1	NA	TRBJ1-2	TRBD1	CSAKAQGTYGYTF	TGCAGTGCTAAAGCACAGGGGACCTATGGCTACACCTTC
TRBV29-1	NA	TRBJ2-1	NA	CSVAVYNEQFF	TGCAGCGTTGCAGTCTACAATGAGCAGTTCTTC
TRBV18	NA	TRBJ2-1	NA	CASSLGVVEEQFF	TGTGCCAGCTCACTCGGGGTCGTCGAAGAGCAGTTCTTC
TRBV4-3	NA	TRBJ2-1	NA	CASSQPNYNEQFF	TGCGCCAGCAGCCAGCCAAACTACAATGAGCAGTTCTTC
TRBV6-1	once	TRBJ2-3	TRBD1	CASSDRGLTDTQYF	TGTGCCAGCAGTGACAGGGGGCTGACAGATACGCAGTATTTT
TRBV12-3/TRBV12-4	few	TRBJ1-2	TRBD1	CASSLGQGAKGYTF	TGTGCCAGCAGTTTAGGACAGGGGGCGAAGGGCTACACCTTC
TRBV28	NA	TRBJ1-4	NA	CASSPRWGATNEKLFF	TGTGCCAGCAGTCCCCGGTGGGGCGCAACTAATGAAAAACTGTTTTTT
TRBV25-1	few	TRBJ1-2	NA	CASSQDGESSGYTF	TGTGCCAGCAGTCAGGACGGAGAATCGAGTGGCTACACCTTC
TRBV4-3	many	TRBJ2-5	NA	CASSQDYETQYF	TGCGCCAGCAGCCAAGATTACGAGACCCAGTACTTC
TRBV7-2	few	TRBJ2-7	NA	CASSLNGQPYEQYF	TGTGCCAGCAGCTTAAACGGTCAGCCTTACGAGCAGTACTTC
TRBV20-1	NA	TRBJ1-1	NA	CSAIRQPTEAFF	TGCAGTGCTATTCGACAGCCCACTGAAGCTTTCTTT
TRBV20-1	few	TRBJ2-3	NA	CSASWDLTDTQYF	TGCAGTGCTAGTTGGGACCTCACAGATACGCAGTATTTT
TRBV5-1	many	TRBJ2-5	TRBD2	CASSSLAGGQETQYF	TGCGCCAGCAGCTCCCTAGCGGGGGGCCAAGAGACCCAGTACTTC
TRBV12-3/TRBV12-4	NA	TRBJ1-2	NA	CASRGDQANYGYTF	TGTGCCAGCAGGGGGGACCAAGCTAACTATGGCTACACCTTC
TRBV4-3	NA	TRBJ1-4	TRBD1	CASSLGTGLEKLFF	TGCGCCAGCAGCCTCGGGACAGGTCTTGAAAAACTGTTTTTT
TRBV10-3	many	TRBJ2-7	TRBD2	CAISEYTSGAEQYF	TGTGCCATCAGTGAGTACACTAGCGGGGCCGAGCAGTACTTC
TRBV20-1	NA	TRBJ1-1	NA	CSARDGGPYTEAFF	TGCAGTGCTAGAGATGGTGGGCCCTACACTGAAGCTTTCTTT
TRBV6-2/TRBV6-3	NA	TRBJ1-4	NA	CASSSLERLRRKEKLFF	TGTGCCAGCAGCTCCCTCGAGAGACTCAGAAGGAAGGAAAAACTGTTTTTT
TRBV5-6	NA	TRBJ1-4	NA	CASSLRFLDEKLFF	TGTGCCAGCAGCCTGCGATTCCTTGATGAAAAACTGTTTTTT
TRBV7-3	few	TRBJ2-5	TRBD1	CASSSSRTGGETQYF	TGTGCCAGCAGCTCCTCCCGGACAGGGGGAGAGACCCAGTACTTC
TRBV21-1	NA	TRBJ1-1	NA	CASSKVGWGRGTEAFF	NA
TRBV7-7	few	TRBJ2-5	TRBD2	CASSLGARGLAGGPETQYF	TGTGCCAGCAGCTTAGGGGCGCGGGGACTAGCGGGGGGACCAGAGACCCAGTACTTC
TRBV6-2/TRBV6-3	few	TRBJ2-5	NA	CASSRLDSGPQETQYF	TGTGCCAGCAGTAGACTCGATAGCGGACCCCAAGAGACCCAGTACTTC
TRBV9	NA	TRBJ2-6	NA	CASSVGGANVLTF	TGTGCCAGCAGCGTAGGTGGGGCCAACGTCCTGACTTTC
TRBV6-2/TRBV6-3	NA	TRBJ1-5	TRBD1	CASSRLGTVNQPQHF	TGTGCCAGCAGCCGCCTCGGGACAGTGAATCAGCCCCAGCATTTT
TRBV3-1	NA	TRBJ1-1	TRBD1	CASSHWTGSTEAFF	TGTGCCAGCAGCCATTGGACAGGGAGTACTGAAGCTTTCTTT
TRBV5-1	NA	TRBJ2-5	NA	CASSREGGQETQYF	TGCGCCAGCAGCCGTGAAGGGGGCCAAGAGACCCAGTACTTC
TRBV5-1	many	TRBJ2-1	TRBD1	CASSNGQGATINEQFF	TGCGCCAGCAGCAACGGACAGGGGGCAACCATCAATGAGCAGTTCTTC
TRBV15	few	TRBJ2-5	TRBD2	CATSRGGGGFQETQYF	TGTGCCACCAGCAGAGGAGGCGGGGGGTTCCAAGAGACCCAGTACTTC